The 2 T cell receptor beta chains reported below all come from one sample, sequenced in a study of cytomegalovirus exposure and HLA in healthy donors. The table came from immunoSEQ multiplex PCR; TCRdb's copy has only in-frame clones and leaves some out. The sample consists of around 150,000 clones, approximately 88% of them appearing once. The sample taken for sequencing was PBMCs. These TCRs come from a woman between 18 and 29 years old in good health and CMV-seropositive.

The CDR3 DNA reads as TGCGCCAGCAGCATAGACAGGGGAGGCACTGAAGCTTTCTTT. Protein product: CASSIDRGGTEAFF. The rearrangement joins TRBV5-1 to TRBJ1-1; 8 bases agree with TRBD1. Trimming cost V 4 bases and J 4 bases; bases outside gene matches: 6. The CDR3 covers 14 residues. CDR1 is SGHRS and CDR2 is YFSETQ in the germline V gene.

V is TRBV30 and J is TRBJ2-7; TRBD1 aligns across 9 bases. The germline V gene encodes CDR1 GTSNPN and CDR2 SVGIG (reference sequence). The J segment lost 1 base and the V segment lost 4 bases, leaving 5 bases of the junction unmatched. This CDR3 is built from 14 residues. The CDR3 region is CAWNKGQGSYEQYF. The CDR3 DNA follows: TGTGCCTGGAACAAGGGACAGGGTTCCTACGAGCAGTACTTC.